A selection of T cell receptor beta chains follows, all from one sample in a study of T cells after yellow fever vaccination. TCRdb independently ran MiXCR on the 5' RACE reads; one entry per CDR3 protein. In the table there are some 300,000 distinct CDR3 sequences, 9.5% to 12% of which are singletons. Sequencing was performed on CD4+ T cells sorted from PBMCs, taken 45 days after the yellow fever booster vaccination. The source of these receptors is a man younger than 30 who received the YFV17D yellow fever vaccine. The CDR3 runs from the conserved cysteine through the conserved F or W. D genes are given only for firm matches. Clone size appears in some rows only: once, few, many, or a class for an expanded clone.

TGCAGTGCTAGAGGGCCCACCAACTTTGAAGCTTTCTTT	CSARGPTNFEAFF	NA	NA	TRBJ1-1	TRBV20-1
TGTGCCAGCAGCAAGGACAGAAACACTGAAGCTTTCTTT	CASSKDRNTEAFF	many	NA	TRBJ1-1	TRBV7-2
TGCAGCGTTGCCGGGGACGGCTACGAGCAGTACTTC	CSVAGDGYEQYF	few	NA	TRBJ2-7	TRBV29-1
TGTGCCAGCAGTGCCCAGGTCCTTGGCGGGGAGACCCAGTACTTC	CASSAQVLGGETQYF	few	NA	TRBJ2-5	TRBV6-5
TGCGCCAGCAGGTCTAGCGGGAACACCGGGGAGCTGTTTTTT	CASRSSGNTGELFF	NA	TRBD2	TRBJ2-2	TRBV5-1
TGTGCCAGCAGCACCCGACAGGGTCAACAGCCCCAGCATTTT	CASSTRQGQQPQHF	few	TRBD1	TRBJ1-5	TRBV4-2
TGCGCCAGCAGCCAAGAGTTCCGGACAGCCCGCGGGGGCCAGTACTTC	CASSQEFRTARGGQYF	NA	NA	TRBJ2-5	TRBV4-3
TGTGCCTGGAGTGTACGTCGCAGGGGGATCAATCAGCCCCAGCATTTT	CAWSVRRRGINQPQHF	NA	TRBD1	TRBJ1-5	TRBV30
TGCAGCGTTGAAGAGGGGATGAACACTGAAGCTTTCTTT	CSVEEGMNTEAFF	many	NA	TRBJ1-1	TRBV29-1
TGTGCCAGCAGCTTGGTGGCCACTGGGGTTTACGAGCAGTACTTC	CASSLVATGVYEQYF	NA	NA	TRBJ2-7	TRBV5-5
TGTGCCATCAGGGGACTAGCGGGGGACGAGCAGTTCTTC	CAIRGLAGDEQFF	few	TRBD2	TRBJ2-1	TRBV10-3
TGCGCCAGCAGCTTACAAAGCGGGGGGGCCTCCTACAATGAGCAGTTCTTC	CASSLQSGGASYNEQFF	NA	TRBD2	TRBJ2-1	TRBV5-1
TGTGCCAGCAGTTCTTCCGGACAGCTCTTAAAACCTTCGGGGCAGTATTTT	CASSSSGQLLKPSGQYF	few	NA	TRBJ2-3	TRBV28
TGCAGTGCCCCCTCGGCATCCGCCACAGATACGCAGTATTTT	CSAPSASATDTQYF	NA	NA	TRBJ2-3	TRBV20-1
TGTGCCAGCCACAGACCCGGTGTTGAGCAGTTCTTC	CASHRPGVEQFF	NA	NA	TRBJ2-1	TRBV21-1
TGTGCCAGCAGTCCGGGACTAGCGGTGATTTACAATGAGCAGTTCTTC	CASSPGLAVIYNEQFF	NA	TRBD2	TRBJ2-1	TRBV12-3/TRBV12-4
TGTGCCAGCAGTCCCCGGGATAAGATGAACACTGAAGCTTTCTTT	CASSPRDKMNTEAFF	NA	NA	TRBJ1-1	TRBV12-3/TRBV12-4
TGTGCCAGCAGCCAGGGGGCGAACACTGAAGCTTTCTTT	CASSQGANTEAFF	many	TRBD1	TRBJ1-1	TRBV7-3
TGTGCCAGCAGCTTGGAGGGGAGAACTGGAAACACCATATATTTT	CASSLEGRTGNTIYF	few	NA	TRBJ1-3	TRBV7-2
TGCGCCAGCAGCTTTGTACAGGGCGACTATGGCTACACCTTC	CASSFVQGDYGYTF	few	NA	TRBJ1-2	TRBV5-1
TGCGCCAGCAGCCAAGAAACGACAGGCCTCCAGGGCTATGGCTACACCTTC	CASSQETTGLQGYGYTF	few	NA	TRBJ1-2	TRBV4-1
TGTGCCAGCAGCTTAGCCGGAGGGGGTAATTCACCCCTCCACTTT	CASSLAGGGNSPLHF	NA	NA	TRBJ1-6	TRBV7-9
TGTGCCATCGGGGCGGTAATCGGGACAGGACCCTACGAGCAGTACTTC	CAIGAVIGTGPYEQYF	few	TRBD1	TRBJ2-7	TRBV10-3
TGTGCCAGCAGCCCCCCGACCTCTGAGGGGCCCCAGCATTTT	CASSPPTSEGPQHF	NA	NA	TRBJ1-5	TRBV5-5
TGTGCCAGCAGTGAAGGTCGGGTGGGGGCCCCGCAGTATTTT	CASSEGRVGAPQYF	few	NA	TRBJ2-3	TRBV2
TGTGCCAGCAGTTTTCTAGCGGGGGGGCTTAAGGTTGAGCAGTTCTTC	CASSFLAGGLKVEQFF	few	TRBD2	TRBJ2-1	TRBV6-2/TRBV6-3
TGTGCCAGCAGCGGACAGGGATCCGATACGCAGTATTTT	CASSGQGSDTQYF	many	TRBD1	TRBJ2-3	TRBV5-1
TGTGCCAGCAGTTACGGGACAGCAAACAATGAGCAGTTCTTC	CASSYGTANNEQFF	NA	TRBD1	TRBJ2-1	TRBV6-2/TRBV6-3
TGTGCCAGCAGCTTGTCCGGGGGGCTCCGGGAGCAGTTCTTC	CASSLSGGLREQFF	few	NA	TRBJ2-1	TRBV5-5
TGTGCCAGCAGCTTAGAGTCGGCAGGGAGAAACATTCAGTACTTC	CASSLESAGRNIQYF	few	NA	TRBJ2-4	TRBV7-9
TGTGCCAGCAGACTAAACAATCAGCCCCAGCATTTT	CASRLNNQPQHF	NA	NA	TRBJ1-5	TRBV7-9
TGTGCCAGCAGCCGCGACGGGGGGCCTATGGGTCAGCCCCAGCATTTT	CASSRDGGPMGQPQHF	NA	NA	TRBJ1-5	TRBV7-9
TGTGCCAGCAGTACGGCCTCTCTAGCGGGGGTCACAGATACGCAGTATTTT	CASSTASLAGVTDTQYF	few	TRBD2	TRBJ2-3	TRBV6-5
TGTGCCAGCTCACCAGTCGACAGGGTGAATTCACCCCTCCACTTT	CASSPVDRVNSPLHF	few	TRBD1	TRBJ1-6	TRBV18
TGTGCCAGCAGCAACCCAGCGGGGACAGGGACTAACTATGGCTACACCTTC	CASSNPAGTGTNYGYTF	NA	TRBD1	TRBJ1-2	TRBV7-9
TGTGCCAGCAGCGCCCAGGGACGCGGCTATGGCTACACCTTC	CASSAQGRGYGYTF	NA	NA	TRBJ1-2	TRBV7-9
TGTGCCAGCAGCTTCGGACGGGGGAATTCACCCCTCCACTTT	CASSFGRGNSPLHF	NA	NA	TRBJ1-6	TRBV5-6
TGTGCCAGCAGTTCTCCTGGGGCCAATCAGCCCCAGCATTTT	CASSSPGANQPQHF	NA	NA	TRBJ1-5	TRBV12-3/TRBV12-4
TGTGCCAGCAGCTTATTTGTAGACACTGAAGCTTTCTTT	CASSLFVDTEAFF	few	NA	TRBJ1-1	TRBV7-3
TGTGCCAGCACCCGAGGGGGGACAGGGGCGATGAACACTGAAGCTTTCTTT	CASTRGGTGAMNTEAFF	many	TRBD1	TRBJ1-1	TRBV12-3/TRBV12-4
TGTGCCACCAGCAGAGGGGCGGTTGGGGAGACCCAGTACTTC	CATSRGAVGETQYF	few	NA	TRBJ2-5	TRBV15
TGTGCCAGCACCCATACAGGGAGGAACACTGAAGCTTTCTTT	CASTHTGRNTEAFF	few	NA	TRBJ1-1	TRBV12-3/TRBV12-4
TGTGCCAGCAGGGGAACTACAGGGACGTGGGTCTATGGCTACACCTTC	CASRGTTGTWVYGYTF	NA	NA	TRBJ1-2	TRBV6-1
TGCAGCGTTGGCGAGCGGGGGACCGTCTACGAGCAGTACTTC	CSVGERGTVYEQYF	NA	TRBD2	TRBJ2-7	TRBV29-1
TGTGCCAGCAGTGACTCACGAGGTGAAGCTTTCTTT	CASSDSRGEAFF	NA	NA	TRBJ1-1	TRBV6-4